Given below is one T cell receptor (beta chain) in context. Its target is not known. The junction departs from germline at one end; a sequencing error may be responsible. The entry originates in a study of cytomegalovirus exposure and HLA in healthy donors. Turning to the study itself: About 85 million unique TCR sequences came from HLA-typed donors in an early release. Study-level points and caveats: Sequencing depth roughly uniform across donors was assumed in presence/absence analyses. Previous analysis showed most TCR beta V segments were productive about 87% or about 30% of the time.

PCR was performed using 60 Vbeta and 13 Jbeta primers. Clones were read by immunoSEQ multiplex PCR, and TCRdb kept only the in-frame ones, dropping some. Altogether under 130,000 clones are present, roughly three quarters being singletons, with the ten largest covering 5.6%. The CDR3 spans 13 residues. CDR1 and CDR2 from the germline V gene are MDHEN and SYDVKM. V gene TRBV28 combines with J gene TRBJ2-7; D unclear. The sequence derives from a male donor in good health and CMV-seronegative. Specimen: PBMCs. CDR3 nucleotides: TGTGCCAGCCACCCCTCCGGGTGGCCCGAGCAGAACTTC. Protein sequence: CASHPSGWPEQNF.